This T cell receptor beta chain was sequenced for a study of monozygotic twins with inflammatory bowel disease. Study-wide results and limits: Among IBD patients, fewer clonotypes were shared with others than among healthy twins, especially with disease activity.

About this clonotype itself: Its antigen remains unidentified.

This CDR3 comprises 13 residues. Germline V gene lookup returns CDR1 SNHLY and CDR2 FYNNEI. Each CDR3 protein gets one entry in TCRdb, which reprocessed the 5' RACE reads and gives no DNA. This sample contains around 380,000 distinct CDR3 sequences. This chain uses TRBV2 with TRBJ2-7; there is no DNA to check the TCRdb D call of TRBD1. The sequence derives from a human donor with ulcerative colitis or Crohn's disease, or a healthy co-twin of an affected twin (not recorded which). The sample taken for sequencing was blood. The CDR3 protein is CASQGGRGYEQYF.